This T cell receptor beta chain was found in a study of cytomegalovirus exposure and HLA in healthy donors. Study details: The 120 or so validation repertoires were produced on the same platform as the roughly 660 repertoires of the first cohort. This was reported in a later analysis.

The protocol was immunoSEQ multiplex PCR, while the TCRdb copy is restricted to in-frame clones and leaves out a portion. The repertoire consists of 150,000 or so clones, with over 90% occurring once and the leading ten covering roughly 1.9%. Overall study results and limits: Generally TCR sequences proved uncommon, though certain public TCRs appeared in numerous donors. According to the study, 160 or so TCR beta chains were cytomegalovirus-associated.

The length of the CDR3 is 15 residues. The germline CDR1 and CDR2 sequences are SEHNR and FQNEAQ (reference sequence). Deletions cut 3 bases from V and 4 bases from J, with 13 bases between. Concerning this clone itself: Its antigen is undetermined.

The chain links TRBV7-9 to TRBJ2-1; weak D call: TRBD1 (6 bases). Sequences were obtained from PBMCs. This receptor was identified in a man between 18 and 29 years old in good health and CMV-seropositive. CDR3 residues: CASSFWGLTYNEQFF. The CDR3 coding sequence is TGTGCCAGCAGCTTTTGGGGGCTCACATACAATGAGCAGTTCTTC.